A selection of T cell receptor beta chains follows, all from one sample in a study of CD8+CD57+ T cells in acquired aplastic anemia. TCRdb recomputed calls from the reads with MiXCR, one row per CDR3 protein. In the table there are 75,000 to 100,000 distinct CDR3 sequences, roughly two thirds of which are singletons. Sample: sorted CD4+, CD8+, or CD8+CD57+ T cells (not recorded which) from PBMCs. These receptor sequences come from a human donor with aplastic anemia. Each CDR3 is given with its conserved first and last residue. The D gene is left open where the match is weak. Size tells how often a clone was seen (once, few, many) or the class of an expanded clone, and some rows leave it out.

cdr3_nt	cdr3_aa	d_call	clone_size	v_call	j_call
TGCAGTGCTAGGTCGAATGGCTACACCTTC	CSARSNGYTF	-	-	TRBV20-1	TRBJ1-2
TGTGCCAGCAGTGCGACAGACAGGGGAAAGACCCAGTACTTC	CASSATDRGKTQYF	TRBD1	-	TRBV25-1	TRBJ2-5
TGTGCCATAGACGACAGGGCAGGGAATTCACCCCTCCACTTT	CAIDDRAGNSPLHF	TRBD1	-	TRBV10-3	TRBJ1-6
TGTGCCAGCAGCTTAGTGCATGACTACGAGCAGTACTTC	CASSLVHDYEQYF	-	-	TRBV7-9	TRBJ2-7
TGCAGTGCTAGAGTATTAGGGAGCTCCCTCCACTTT	CSARVLGSSLHF	-	once	TRBV20-1	TRBJ1-6
TGTGCCAGCAGCCATATCACAGGGGGCCTCGGCTATGGCTACACCTTC	CASSHITGGLGYGYTF	TRBD1	many	TRBV5-6	TRBJ1-2
TGCAGCGTTGAACGGGAGTCAGACTACGAGCAGTACTTC	CSVERESDYEQYF	-	-	TRBV29-1	TRBJ2-7
TGTGCCAGTAGTGGCCGACAGGGTCCCTACGAGCAGTACTTC	CASSGRQGPYEQYF	TRBD1	-	TRBV19	TRBJ2-7
TGTGCCAGCAGCCCCGTTGACAGGGAGTGGGACGAGCAGTACTTC	CASSPVDREWDEQYF	TRBD1	-	TRBV7-8	TRBJ2-7
TGTGCCACCAGCAGCTCGCCTAGGGACGCAGATACGCAGTATTTT	CATSSSPRDADTQYF	-	-	TRBV15	TRBJ2-3
TGTGCCAGCAGTGTTGGTTCGGGACTAGCGGGAGGGAATGAGCAGTTCTTC	CASSVGSGLAGGNEQFF	TRBD2	many	TRBV6-1	TRBJ2-1
TGCAGTGCTAGGATCGGGACTTCGGTTGGCTACACCTTC	CSARIGTSVGYTF	-	-	TRBV20-1	TRBJ1-2
TGTGCCATTCCGGGACAGGGAAAGAATGAGCAGTTCTTC	CAIPGQGKNEQFF	TRBD1	-	TRBV7-9	TRBJ2-1
TGTGCCACCTCGACAGGGGGCGGGATTGAAGCTTTCTTT	CATSTGGGIEAFF	TRBD1	many	TRBV6-1	TRBJ1-1
TGTGCCAGCAGTCACGACAGTGACACTGAAGCTTTCTTT	CASSHDSDTEAFF	-	once	TRBV7-3	TRBJ1-1
TGCGCCAGCAGCCCGACTAGCGGGGTGAAGTACTTC	CASSPTSGVKYF	TRBD2	-	TRBV10-1	TRBJ2-7
TGCAGTGCTAGAGAAGCCACAGGGGGCTACGAGCAGTACTTC	CSAREATGGYEQYF	TRBD1	-	TRBV20-1	TRBJ2-7
TGCGCCAGCAGCTCAGGACTAGCGGGGGTGGACGAGCAGTACTTC	CASSSGLAGVDEQYF	TRBD2	-	TRBV5-1	TRBJ2-7
TGTGCCAGCACACAGACCTACGAGCAGTACTTC	CASTQTYEQYF	-	-	TRBV6-1	TRBJ2-7
TGCAGTGCTTCTGGGACTAGCGGGAGCCACGAGCAGTACTTC	CSASGTSGSHEQYF	TRBD2	-	TRBV20-1	TRBJ2-7
TGTGCCAGCAGCTTTGACCGAGGACAAATCCAAGAGACCCAGTACTTC	CASSFDRGQIQETQYF	-	-	TRBV5-6	TRBJ2-5
TGCAGTGCGCCTAGGACAGGGGGTCTGGAGACCCAGTACTTC	CSAPRTGGLETQYF	TRBD1	-	TRBV20-1	TRBJ2-5
TGTGCCAGCTCATCGGCAGGGGGCACTGGAGCTTTCTTT	CASSSAGGTGAFF	TRBD1	-	TRBV6-1	TRBJ1-1
TGTGCCAGCAGCCCCCGACCCCCCCAGGGTCCGTTTAATTCACCCCTCCACTTT	CASSPRPPQGPFNSPLHF	-	once	TRBV14	TRBJ1-6
TGCAGCGTTGAAGGTTCGGCAGGTGGCTACACCTTC	CSVEGSAGGYTF	-	-	TRBV29-1	TRBJ1-2
TGTGCCAGCAGCCAGAATTCCGGGACAGGGGACAATGAGCAGTTCTTC	CASSQNSGTGDNEQFF	TRBD1	-	TRBV14	TRBJ2-1
TGTGCCAGCTCATCCGGAACTGGCACAGATACGCAGTATTTT	CASSSGTGTDTQYF	-	-	TRBV2	TRBJ2-3
TGTGCCAGCAGCCCACAGGGGGCCGCCTATAATTCACCCCTCCACTTT	CASSPQGAAYNSPLHF	TRBD1	-	TRBV11-2	TRBJ1-6
TGTGCCACCAGCGGGGTCAGACCCTACGAGCAGTACTTC	CATSGVRPYEQYF	TRBD2	-	TRBV7-9	TRBJ2-7
TGTGCCAGCAGTTACTCTTCGGGAGGGGGGGACCTAAATGAAAAACTGTTTTTT	CASSYSSGGGDLNEKLFF	-	-	TRBV6-2/TRBV6-3	TRBJ1-4
TGCAGTGCTAGGCTAGCGGGAGGGTCCCATGAGCAGTTCTTC	CSARLAGGSHEQFF	TRBD2	-	TRBV20-1	TRBJ2-1
TGTGCCAGCAGCTTAATGGGACTAGCGGGGGCAAATGAGCAGTTCTTC	CASSLMGLAGANEQFF	TRBD2	-	TRBV12-3/TRBV12-4	TRBJ2-1
TGTGCCAGCAGCTTAAAGGGGGCAGATACGCAGTATTTT	CASSLKGADTQYF	-	-	TRBV7-3	TRBJ2-3
TGTGCCACCAGCAGAACATCTCGTATGGGGGCGAACACTGAAGCTTTCTTT	CATSRTSRMGANTEAFF	-	once	TRBV15	TRBJ1-1
TGTGCCAGTAGTATCCGGGACCCAGATACGCAGTATTTT	CASSIRDPDTQYF	-	once	TRBV19	TRBJ2-3
TGTGCCAGCAGCTTGGGAACAGGGACCCTCAATGAGCAGTTCTTC	CASSLGTGTLNEQFF	-	-	TRBV7-6	TRBJ2-1
TGCAGTGCCTCCCCGCCAAGACTAGTTCGCAATGAGCAGTTCTTC	CSASPPRLVRNEQFF	-	many	TRBV20-1	TRBJ2-1
TGCAGCGTTGTAGTCAGCGGAGAGACCCAGTACTTC	CSVVVSGETQYF	-	-	TRBV29-1	TRBJ2-5
TGCGCCAGCAGCCAACTGACCAGCAGCGGGGAGCTGTTTTTT	CASSQLTSSGELFF	-	few	TRBV5-1	TRBJ2-2
TGTGCCATCAGTGAGTCTGGACGCGACGGCTACACCTTC	CAISESGRDGYTF	-	-	TRBV10-3	TRBJ1-2
TGTGCCAGCACTGGGGGCGGTGGGGATACGCAGTATTTT	CASTGGGGDTQYF	-	-	TRBV7-2	TRBJ2-3
TGTGCCAGCAGCTTAGTGGCCGCGGGGGGTTTCTCCTACGAGCAGTACTTC	CASSLVAAGGFSYEQYF	TRBD2	-	TRBV11-1	TRBJ2-7
TGTGCCACCAGTGAGGAGACAGGGGGCAGGGATACGCAGTATTTT	CATSEETGGRDTQYF	TRBD1	few	TRBV24-1	TRBJ2-3
TGTGCCAGCAGTCTTGGGGGGACACCAACCTACGAGCAGTACTTC	CASSLGGTPTYEQYF	-	-	TRBV2	TRBJ2-7
TGTGCCACCAGTGATCCCGGGCCGAAAGAGACCCAGTACTTC	CATSDPGPKETQYF	-	-	TRBV24-1	TRBJ2-5
TGTGCCAGCAGTGTTCGGGTAGAAAAACTGTTTTTT	CASSVRVEKLFF	-	-	TRBV2	TRBJ1-4
TGTGCCAGCAGTTACCGTGACAATGAGCAGTTCTTC	CASSYRDNEQFF	-	-	TRBV6-5	TRBJ2-1
TGTGCCAGCACTGCGAAAGGGACCCAGTACTTC	CASTAKGTQYF	-	once	TRBV2	TRBJ2-5
TGTGCCAGCAGCTTAGGTCGGGGTCGGGGAAACTATGGCTACACCTTC	CASSLGRGRGNYGYTF	-	-	TRBV13	TRBJ1-2
TGCGCCAGCAGTGACTCCGGACTAGCCTCCTACGAGCAGTACTTC	CASSDSGLASYEQYF	TRBD2	-	TRBV10-2	TRBJ2-7
TGTGCCAGCAGCCAAATACAGGGGGTCACTGAAGCTTTCTTT	CASSQIQGVTEAFF	TRBD1	many	TRBV7-9	TRBJ1-1
TGTGCCAGCAGTGAAAATGAAAAACTGTTTTTT	CASSENEKLFF	-	few	TRBV12-3/TRBV12-4	TRBJ1-4
TGTGCCATCAGTGAGTATAGCTCGGGCGGCGAGACCTCTGTGGGGGCCAACGTCCTGACTTTC	CAISEYSSGGETSVGANVLTF	-	-	TRBV10-3	TRBJ2-6